There are a few counts of the clone carrying this T cell receptor (beta chain). Its antigen is still unknown. cDNA synthesis used the whole RNA isolate, giving expressed TCRB sequences. Assay: immunoSEQ multiplex PCR; the TCRdb copy retains only in-frame clones and omits some. This repertoire shows roughly 100,000 clones, under 30% found once; its top ten account for roughly 0.58%. The data stem from a study of beta chain features in type 1 diabetes. Trimming took 4 bases from V and 9 from J; bases not matched to a gene: 7. Germline CDR1 is SGDLS and CDR2 is YYNGEE. The CDR3 has 14 amino acids. Overall study findings and caveats: When Type 1 diabetes patients were examined, their TCRB CDR3s proved moderately but significantly shorter in all four CD4+ subsets.

Specimen: central memory CD4+ T cells from blood. This receptor was obtained from a woman aged 18-29 years with type 1 diabetes. V is TRBV9 and J is TRBJ2-4; 10 bases agree with TRBD1. CDR3 DNA: TGTGCCAGCAGCACGGACAGGGGGGAGGGCATTCAGTACTTC. This sequence encodes CASSTDRGEGIQYF. The variable domain in full, with the rest retrieved from reference TRBV9 and TRBJ2-4, is DSGVTQTPKHLITATGQRVTLRCSPRSGDLSVYWYQQSLDQGLQFLIQYYNGEERAKGNILERFSAQQFPDLHSELNLSSLELGDSALYFCASSTDRGEGIQYFGAGTRLSVL.